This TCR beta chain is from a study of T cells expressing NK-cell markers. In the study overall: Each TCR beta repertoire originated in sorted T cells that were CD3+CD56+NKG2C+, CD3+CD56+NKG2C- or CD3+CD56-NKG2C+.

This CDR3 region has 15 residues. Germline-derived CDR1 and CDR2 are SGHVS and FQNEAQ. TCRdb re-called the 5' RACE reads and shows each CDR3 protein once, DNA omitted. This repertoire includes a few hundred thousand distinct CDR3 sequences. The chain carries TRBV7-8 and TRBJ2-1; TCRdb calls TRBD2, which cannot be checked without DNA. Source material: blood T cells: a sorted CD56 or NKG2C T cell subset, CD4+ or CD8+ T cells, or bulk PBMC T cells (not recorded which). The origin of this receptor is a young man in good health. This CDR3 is CASSYYSGTVNEQFF. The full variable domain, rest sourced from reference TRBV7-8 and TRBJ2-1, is GAGVSQSPRYKVAKRGQDVALRCDPISGHVSLFWYQQALGQGPEFLTYFQNEAQLDKSGLPSDRFFAERPEGSVSTLKIQRTQQEDSAVYLCASSYYSGTVNEQFFGPGTRLTVL.